In this sample, the clone carrying this TCR beta chain turned up a few times. The CDR3 is made up of 16 amino acids. V shed 5 bases and J 7 bases; nucleotides not matched to a gene: 10. CDR1 is DFQATT and CDR2 is SNEGSKA in the germline V gene (reference sequence). This specimen belongs to a study of T-cell reconstitution after alpha-beta-depleted transplantation in children. Unique molecular identifiers were incorporated during preparation of the TCRbeta library. One entry per CDR3 protein, called by TCRdb with MiXCR from the PCR reads. Of 400,000 to 500,000 distinct CDR3 sequences in the sample, roughly 10% were seen once.

The receptor was isolated from a human donor who donated a stem cell graft to a child with acute myeloid leukemia. Sequences were derived from PBMCs from the stem cell graft donor, sampled from the stem cell graft. The chain couples TRBV20-1 to TRBJ2-4; 14 bases map to TRBD2. CDR3 sequence reads: CSAAPGTSGSKNIQYF. For the CDR3, the DNA is TGCAGTGCTGCCCCCGGGACTAGCGGGAGCAAGAACATTCAGTACTTC.